Each of the 15 T cell receptor beta chains below was sequenced from the same sample in a study of cytomegalovirus exposure and HLA in healthy donors. Repertoires were generated with immunoSEQ multiplex PCR, while TCRdb's copy carries only in-frame clones and drops some. In the table there are some 130,000 clones, around 80% of which are singletons. Specimen: PBMCs. The source of these receptors is a man between 25 and 39 years old in good health and CMV-seropositive.

The rearrangement joins TRBV29-1 to TRBJ1-2, with TRBD1 matching 7 bases. V shed 4 bases and J 4 bases; nucleotides not matched to a gene: 24. CDR3 length: 19 residues. The germline V gene encodes CDR1 SQVTM and CDR2 ANQGSEA. The DNA of the CDR3 is TGCAGCGTTGGTCCGGGGACAGTGCGCCACGCCCCGTTGGGCTATGGCTACACCTTC. Encoded protein: CSVGPGTVRHAPLGYGYTF.

This sequence joins TRBV6-5 and TRBJ2-3; 11 bases align to TRBD2. With V trimmed by 4 bases and J by 2 bases, 5 bases remained unmatched. The CDR3 runs to 16 residues. CDR1 MNHEY and CDR2 SVGAGI come from the germline V gene. The CDR3 nucleotides read TGTGCCAGCAGTTCGGGACTAGCGGAACTCACAGATACGCAGTATTTT. Its protein is CASSSGLAELTDTQYF.

The chain links TRBV5-1 to TRBJ1-4, with 9 bases matching TRBD1. Trimming removed 4 bases from V and 8 bases from J; junction bases left unmatched: 6. The CDR3 sequence is 14 residues long. The germline CDR1 and CDR2 sequences are SGHRS and YFSETQ. The CDR3 loop reads CASSQDRGGEKLFF. The DNA for the CDR3 is TGCGCCAGCAGCCAGGACAGGGGCGGCGAAAAACTGTTTTTT.

The CDR3 region has the DNA TGTGCCAGAAGCCTTGACACGGTAGAGGAAAAACTGTTTTTT. Translating gives CARSLDTVEEKLFF. This chain uses TRBV5-3 with TRBJ1-4; no clear D gene. TRBV5-3 counts as an open reading frame of uncertain function. Trimming pared 4 bases from V and 8 bases from J, leaving 15 bases between. There are 14 residues in the CDR3.

This clone was recorded only once. The chain combines TRBV19 with TRBJ2-2, with a tentative D call TRBD2 (6 bases). The V end lost 7 bases, the J end lost 1 base, and 10 bases lay between the germline ends. This CDR3 is built from 14 residues. Looked up from germline, CDR1 is LNHDA and CDR2 is SQIVND (reference sequence). In DNA form, the CDR3 reads TGTGCCAGTACCCTGGGGGGGAACACCGGGGAGCTGTTTTTT. As protein: CASTLGGNTGELFF.

This chain links TRBV5-1 with TRBJ1-4; TRBD1 matches 7 bases. The V segment lost 4 bases and the J segment 6 bases; nucleotides outside the gene matches: 9. Germline CDR1 and CDR2: SGHRS and YFSETQ. This CDR3 is 15 amino acids long. CDR3 sequence (DNA): TGCGCCAGCAGCGCTTACAGGGGAGTAGATGAAAAACTGTTTTTT. This gives the protein CASSAYRGVDEKLFF.

The chain employs TRBV7-3 and TRBJ2-3, with 12 bases lining up with TRBD2. The germline V gene has CDR1 SGHTA and CDR2 FQGTGA. This CDR3 has 15 residues. The V and J ends lost 5 bases and 5 bases, in that order; junction bases with no gene match: 5. CDR3 nucleotides: TGTGCCAGCAGCCTACTAGCGGGAGGTGTAGATACGCAGTATTTT. The encoded protein is CASSLLAGGVDTQYF.

The chain carries TRBV7-9 and TRBJ2-1, with 13 bases that match TRBD2. The CDR3 has 18 amino acids. Germline CDR1 is SEHNR and CDR2 is FQNEAQ (reference sequence). The junction had 9 bases not matched to a gene; V was cut back by 4 bases and J by 3 bases. The DNA for the CDR3 is TGTGCCAGCAGCTCGACTAGCGGGAGGCGGGGGGACTACAATGAGCAGTTCTTC. It is translated as CASSSTSGRRGDYNEQFF.

The chain carries TRBV7-2 and TRBJ2-3, with TRBD2 matching 9 bases. Trimming cost V 5 bases and J 0 bases; bases outside gene matches: 3. There are 15 residues in the CDR3. Per the germline V gene, CDR1 is SGHTA and CDR2 is FQGNSA. CDR3 DNA: TGTGCCAGCAGCGAGAGCGGGAGGAGCACAGATACGCAGTATTTT. Translating gives CASSESGRSTDTQYF.

The CDR3 here is CASSSGTALRPQHF. The CDR3, as DNA: TGTGCCAGCAGTTCCGGGACAGCCCTTAGGCCCCAGCATTTT. This chain uses TRBV27 with TRBJ1-5; 7 bases line up with TRBD1. The CDR3 loop spans 14 amino acids. Germline V CDR1 and CDR2: MNHEY, SMNVEV (reference sequence). V gave up 4 bases and J gave up 9 bases; unmatched junction bases: 9.

This rearrangement joins TRBV6-5 to TRBJ1-2; 9 nucleotides line up with TRBD1. J gave up 5 bases and V 6 bases, and 7 bases lay outside the gene matches. Germline lookup yields CDR1 MNHEY and CDR2 SVGAGI. The CDR3 is 14 residues long. The CDR3 is CASSLGQGLYGYTF. CDR3 nucleotide sequence: TGTGCCAGCAGCCTTGGACAGGGGCTTTATGGCTACACCTTC.

This clone was seen more than once but under ten times. This chain joins TRBV27 and TRBJ2-2; 7 bases align to TRBD1. CDR1 and CDR2 (germline): MNHEY, SMNVEV (reference sequence). The V segment lost 0 bases and the J segment 5 bases; nucleotides outside the gene matches: 6. The length of the CDR3 is 16 residues. The CDR3 protein is CASSLSRGPGTGELFF. In DNA, the CDR3 is TGTGCCAGCAGTTTATCGAGGGGGCCGGGGACCGGGGAGCTGTTTTTT.

The genes are TRBV10-3 and TRBJ2-1; D remains ambiguous. The CDR3 runs 12 residues. Trimming took 3 bases from V and 8 from J, leaving 8 bases between them. Germline V gene data show CDR1 as ENHRY and CDR2 as SYGVKD. This CDR3 is CAISDRFDEQFF. The CDR3 coding sequence is TGTGCCATCAGTGACAGGTTCGATGAGCAGTTCTTC.

The chain employs TRBV6-1 and TRBJ1-2, with D unresolved. This CDR3 region has 14 residues. Trimming shortened V by 4 bases and J by 7 bases, and 16 bases separated the two germline ends. Germline loops: CDR1 MNHNS, CDR2 SASEGT. CDR3 DNA sequence: TGTGCCAGCAGTGGGGTGAGCGGCTGGGGTGGCTACACCTTC. It codes for CASSGVSGWGGYTF.

This rearrangement joins TRBV2 to TRBJ2-3; a possible D gene is TRBD2 (6 bases). CDR1 and CDR2 from the germline V gene are SNHLY and FYNNEI. The CDR3 contains 14 residues. Trimming removed 5 bases at V and 2 bases at J, with 11 bases between. The CDR3 sequence: CASSIAELTDTQYF. In nucleotides, the CDR3 is TGTGCCAGCAGTATAGCGGAGCTCACAGATACGCAGTATTTT.